This T cell receptor beta chain came from a study of graft-versus-host responses after intestinal transplantation (dated by TCRdb to about 2021). The study in broad terms: The transplants that recipients got were multivisceral, liver-intestinal, or isolated intestinal. All recipients received anti-thymocyte globulin induction followed by maintenance tacrolimus and steroids for three to four years. Graft-versus-host and host-versus-graft alloreactive T cell clones were tracked in the graft, circulation and bone marrow after intestinal transplantation using bulk TCR-beta CDR3 sequencing. To identify alloreactive clones, pre-transplant mixed lymphocyte reaction products were sequenced and then compared with unstimulated pre-transplant donor and recipient T cells. The cohort enrolled roughly 25 intestinal transplant recipients including one retransplant, and a few patients lacking pretransplant specimens were excluded. A peak of at least 4% donor T cells among recipient peripheral blood mononuclear cells was the definition used for donor T cell macrochimerism. Rather than being sequenced by the commercial service, samples from a few later patients were sequenced in-house on an Illumina MiSeq and processed with MiXCR.

Library generation was performed with the immunoSEQ multiplex PCR assay. For most patients, genomic DNA was isolated with the Qiagen DNeasy Blood and Tissue Kit and sent frozen to Adaptive Biotechnologies for TCR sequencing. High-throughput TCR-beta CDR3 sequencing of genomic DNA from most patients was performed by Adaptive Biotechnologies. From the authors' description of their analysis: Adaptive's ImmunoSEQ software supplied the TCR sequencing data for around 19 patients, while MiXCR and VDJtools were used to process a few other patients. CD4 versus CD8 sorting errors were corrected by removing sequences found in both subsets at a frequency ratio below 5:1. CDR3 nucleotide sequences shared between donor and recipient were removed because the origin of such sequences could not be assigned. To count as alloreactive, a clone needed at least 2-fold expansion over unstimulated cells and a minimum CFSE-low frequency of 0.002% (template counts) or 0.001% (read counts). Clones detected in sequenced pre-transplant spleen, lymph node, or MLR CFSE-low populations of the donor or recipient were defined as mappable. The cumulative frequency of alloreactive clones was calculated as a percentage of all sequences, weighted by copy number. TCRdb mirrors the immuneACCESS table, restricted to in-frame sequences. Some clones are absent from its copies; in checked studies, under half trace to an unresolved V gene, and the reason for the others is unknown. That table is the source of V, J and clone size, and D and trimming were worked out from the DNA. Counted in this sample were about 82,000 clones; more than 85% of them appeared once. Approximately 0.35% of the sample belongs to the ten largest clones.

Points on this clone: No cognate antigen has been identified for it. No much larger clone is present one base from it, and per-base qualities are unavailable.

In the paper's terms, the time point label means: cells obtained before transplantation from donor or recipient. CD3+CD4+ and CD3+CD8+ populations were FACS-sorted from unstimulated pre-transplant donor and recipient cells taken from spleen or lymph nodes. Results and caveats for the whole study, not just this receptor: Early after transplant, peak levels of circulating GvH clones were found to be associated with declines in HvG clones. The conclusions were limited by the relatively low number and heterogeneity of the intestinal transplant patients. GvH clones were detected in recipient bone marrow, and some of these GvH clones were observed earlier in ileal mucosa or blood, consistent with an intestinal mucosal origin. High GvH to HvG T cell clonal ratios were observed in the allografts of patients with donor T cell macrochimerism.

The CDR3 runs 12 amino acids, cysteine and phenylalanine included. Only CDR3 DNA remains: 36 bases, in frame from the first base. The V end loses 6 bases and the J end loses 6 bases, and a stretch of 10 bases separates them. CDR1 WSHSY and CDR2 SAAADI were looked up in the germline V gene. The sequence links TRBV10-2 to TRBJ2-3; D gene: possibly TRBD1, on 6 matching bases. This clonotype was sampled from a human donor who was the organ donor for an intestinal transplant. The starting material was unstimulated CD4+ T cells sorted from spleen or lymph node cells, obtained before transplant. The CDR3 protein sequence reads: CASSNRVDTQYF. The nucleotide sequence is given as TGCGCCAGCAGCAACAGGGTCGATACGCAGTATTTT.